This entry features one T cell receptor beta chain sequence. The source of the sample is a study of blood T cell repertoires in COVID-19. Study background: Italy, Spain and the United States were the sources of the convalescent and acute COVID-19 samples. In each case, the material was cDNA or gDNA derived from T cells, B-cell-depleted T cells, or PBMCs.

Germline CDR1 and CDR2: MNHEY and SVGEGT. This CDR3 region has 17 residues. V was pared by 2 bases and J by 4 bases, with 17 bases between. The method was immunoSEQ multiplex PCR; TCRdb's version includes in-frame clones alone and lacks a portion of them. The table includes just over 150,000 clones, around 92% detected once. Specimen: peripheral blood. This receptor was obtained from a man aged 25-45 years with COVID-19, enrolled during active disease. The J gene is TRBJ2-2, the V gene TRBV6-2 or TRBV6-3; a possible D gene is TRBD2 (7 bases). CDR3 sequence (DNA): TGTGCCAGCAGTTACCTCCGGCTTAGGGGGGGCACCGGGGAGCTGTTTTTT. Translated: CASSYLRLRGGTGELFF.